This record concerns one TCR beta chain sequence. The data stem from a study of blood T cell repertoires in COVID-19. Study as a whole: Sample material is recorded as cDNA or gDNA derived from T cells, B-cell-depleted T cells, or PBMCs.

Each participant's cohort was designated according to participant-reported clinical history. The CDR3 contains 13 residues. The V and J ends lost 1 base and 7 bases respectively, with 8 bases between them. CDR1 and CDR2 from the germline V gene are SNHLY and FYNNEI. Authors' processing steps: Estimation of nucleated cell counts was performed using reference gene primer amplification. Generated by immunoSEQ multiplex PCR, the TCRdb table keeps only in-frame clones and is missing some. That table is the source of V, J and clone size, and D and trimming were worked out from the DNA. Altogether more than 200,000 clones are present, 70% to 90% being singletons, with the ten largest covering approximately 1.6%.

Source material: PBMCs or T cells enriched from blood (not recorded which). V is TRBV2 and J is TRBJ2-1; D is undetermined. This TCR came from a woman aged 45-65 years who had recovered from COVID-19. The CDR3 region has the DNA TGTGCCAGCAGTGAAGGGAGACCAAATGAGCAGTTCTTC. Its translation is CASSEGRPNEQFF.